This TCR beta chain stems from a study of tumor-infiltrating lymphocytes in localized non-small cell lung cancer (dated by TCRdb to the early 2020s). With respect to the entire study: Patients whose samples were collected after neoadjuvant chemotherapy, as well as both smokers and never-smokers and several histologies, were included in the cohort. Each patient provided resected tumor tissue plus uninvolved lung tissue from the same patient, with the uninvolved lung tissue described as non-adjacent to the tumor. Alongside flow cytometry, multiplex immunofluorescence, RNA-seq, exome sequencing and proteomics, TCR sequencing was applied to the same patients as one of several integrated assays. The overall ICON cohort comprised over 140 surgical patients with localized non-small cell lung cancer whose tumors were resected. A total of 60 or so patients were included in the paired tumor versus uninvolved lung comparison of immunoSEQ T-cell fraction. The study at large found these results: TCRbeta sequencing supported higher T cell infiltration in tumors than in uninvolved lung tissue, consistent with immunofluorescence CD3 counts. Because assay coverage varied across patients depending on available tissue quantity, TCR sequencing was performed for only a subset of the cohort. TCR-derived T-cell fraction did not differ between the flow cytometry-defined immunotypes IM1 (good prognosis) and IM2 (poor prognosis). Because different assays used different pieces of the same tissue, intratumor heterogeneity could not be separated from technical variation.

The first patient joined ICON in 2016, and enrollment wrapped up when the last patient was enrolled in the second half of 2018. A subcohort of some 77 patients provided fresh tumor and matched uninvolved tissue for in-depth immune analyses, with TCR sequencing among those analyses. DNA for TCR sequencing was isolated from bulk tissue, and no cell sorting was done. Trimming removed 2 bases from V and 5 bases from J, leaving 6 bases between the germline ends. The CDR3 numbers 12 residues from cysteine through phenylalanine. The retained sequence is limited to the CDR3, 36 bases, with the frame set at the first base. CDR1 and CDR2, looked up from the germline V gene, are SNHLY and FYNNEI. This clone was seen more than once but under ten times. Its antigen remains undetermined. Base qualities are not at hand, and no much larger clone is one base apart. The T-cell fraction in tumor and uninvolved lung tissue was obtained from TCR sequencing using the immunoSEQ assay. As for the original processing: To analyze survival, patients were divided into a high T-cell fraction group (upper tertile) and a low T-cell fraction group (lower two tertiles), and the two groups were compared using a log-rank test. Paired tumor versus uninvolved lung differences in T-cell fraction were tested with a signed-rank test. TCRdb's version of the immuneACCESS table is confined to in-frame rearrangements and falls short of the full clone set. An unresolved V gene accounts for under half of the shortfall where checked; the remainder is of unknown origin. The V and J calls and clone size were taken over from that table, and D and trimming were inferred from the DNA. The sample includes around 17,000 clones, with around 82% observed a single time. The ten largest clones capture around a tenth of the sample.

The TCR was taken from a human donor with non-small cell lung cancer. The receptor chain draws on TRBV2 and TRBJ1-2; TRBD1 is possibly the D segment (6 matching bases). What was sequenced was uninvolved lung tissue not adjacent to the tumor. The sequenced DNA: TGTGCCAGCAGTGAAACAGGGTATGGCTACACCTTC. It translates as CASSETGYGYTF.